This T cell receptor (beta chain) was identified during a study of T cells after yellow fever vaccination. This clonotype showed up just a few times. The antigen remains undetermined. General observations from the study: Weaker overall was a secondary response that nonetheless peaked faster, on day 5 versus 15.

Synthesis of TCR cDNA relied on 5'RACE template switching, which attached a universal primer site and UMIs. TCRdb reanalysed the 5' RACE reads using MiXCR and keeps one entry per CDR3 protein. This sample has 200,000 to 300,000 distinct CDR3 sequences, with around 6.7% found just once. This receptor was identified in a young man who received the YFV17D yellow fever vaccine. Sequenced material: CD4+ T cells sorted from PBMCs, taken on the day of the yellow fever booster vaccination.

CDR3 in amino acids: CAISESDNPSYEQYF. CDR3 coding DNA: TGTGCCATCAGTGAGTCTGATAATCCCTCCTACGAGCAGTACTTC. This chain links TRBV10-3 with TRBJ2-7; D gene unclear. Between the trimmed V and J ends, which lost 0 bases and 0 bases, there was a span of 9 bases. CDR3 size: 15 residues. CDR1 is ENHRY, CDR2 SYGVKD, per germline.